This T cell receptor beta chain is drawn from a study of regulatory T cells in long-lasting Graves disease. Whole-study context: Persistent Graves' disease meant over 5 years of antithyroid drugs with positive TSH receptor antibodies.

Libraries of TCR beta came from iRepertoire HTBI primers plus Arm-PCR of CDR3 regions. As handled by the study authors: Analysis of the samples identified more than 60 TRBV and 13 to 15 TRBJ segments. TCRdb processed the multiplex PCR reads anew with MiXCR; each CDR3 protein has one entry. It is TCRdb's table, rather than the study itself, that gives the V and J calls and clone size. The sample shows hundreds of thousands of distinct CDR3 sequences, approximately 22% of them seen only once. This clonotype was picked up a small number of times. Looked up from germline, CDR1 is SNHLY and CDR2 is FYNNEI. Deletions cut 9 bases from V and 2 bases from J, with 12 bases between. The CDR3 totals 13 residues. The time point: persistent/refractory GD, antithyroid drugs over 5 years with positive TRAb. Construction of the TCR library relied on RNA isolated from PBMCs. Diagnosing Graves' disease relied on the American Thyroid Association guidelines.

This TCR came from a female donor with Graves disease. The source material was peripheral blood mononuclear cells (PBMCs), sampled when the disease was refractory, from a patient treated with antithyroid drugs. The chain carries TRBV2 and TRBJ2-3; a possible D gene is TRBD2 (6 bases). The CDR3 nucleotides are TGTGCCAGTTTAGCGGACTTCACAGATACGCAGTATTTT. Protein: CASLADFTDTQYF.